This T cell receptor (beta chain) came from a study of blood T cell repertoires in COVID-19. Study-level background: There were acute and convalescent COVID-19 samples, and they came from the United States, Italy and Spain. The analysed material was cDNA or gDNA that came from T cells, B-cell-depleted T cells, or PBMCs.

As handled by the study authors: Estimated nucleated cell counts came from reference gene primer amplification. The assay was immunoSEQ multiplex PCR, and TCRdb's table has in-frame clones only and misses some. D and trimming were read from the DNA, whereas the V and J calls and clone size are those reported in that table. The table lists roughly 200,000 clones, roughly 90% of them singletons. Germline V gene data show CDR1 as SGHTA and CDR2 as FQGNSA. The CDR3 is 17 residues long. V gave up 4 bases and J gave up 4 bases; unmatched junction bases: 13. Sample: peripheral blood. The receptor was isolated from a man aged 50 or older with acute or convalescent COVID-19. This chain uses TRBV7-2 with TRBJ1-2; 9 nucleotides align to TRBD1. The CDR3 bases are TGTGCCAGCAGCTCCCCCGGATCAGGACAGGGGATCTATGGCTACACCTTC. This sequence encodes CASSSPGSGQGIYGYTF.